This T cell receptor beta chain was identified in a study of blood T cell repertoires in COVID-19. Sequencing was performed with immunoSEQ multiplex PCR; in TCRdb, only in-frame clones are kept and a portion is missing. The sample contains fewer than 45,000 clones, over 75% of which appear only once. Germline CDR1 is LNHDA and CDR2 is SQIVND (reference sequence). Trimming cost V 7 bases and J 0 bases; bases outside gene matches: 12. This CDR3 comprises 17 residues. The TCR sequence derives from a human donor in a cohort sampled during active COVID-19. The chain recombines TRBV19 with TRBJ2-1; 7 bases map to TRBD2. The sequenced material came from peripheral blood. The chain's CDR3 is CASKGLAEGSSYNEQFF. In DNA form, the CDR3 reads TGTGCCAGTAAGGGCCTAGCGGAGGGGAGCTCCTACAATGAGCAGTTCTTC. Full variable domain (remainder filled in from reference TRBV19 and TRBJ2-1): DGGITQSPKYLFRKEGQNVTLSCEQNLNHDAMYWYRQDPGQGLRLIYYSQIVNDFQKGDIAEGYSVSREKKESFPLTVTSAQKNPTAFYLCASKGLAEGSSYNEQFFGPGTRLTVL.